This TCR beta chain was sequenced in a study of human T cells and chemical hapten exposure (dated by TCRdb to about 2021). With respect to the entire study: For sensitization, 2% DPC in acetone was applied to a 2 cm by 2 cm area of upper inner arm skin. Patients additionally received weekly therapeutic DPC doses to the scalp throughout the approximately 25-week study period. Patch tests used Finn chambers with 0.01% DPC on the upper back, scored after 6 days by International Contact Dermatitis Research Group standards. Most of the patients in the cohort were female, and the cohort covered alopecia areata with under or over 50% scalp involvement, alopecia totalis and alopecia universalis. Libraries were pooled for sequencing, and variation in per-sample TCR yields was attributed mainly to small differences in library volumes within the pool. This study followed changes in the peripheral blood TCR repertoire in vivo during primary and secondary sensitization of alopecia patients to the hapten diphenylcyclopropenone (DPC). Blood was sampled from patients pre-sensitization (week 0) and at 2, 6 and about 24 weeks after DPC sensitization. Roughly 30 alopecia patients provided blood for TCR sequencing at one to four time points (pre-sensitization, 2, 6 and 24 weeks).

Library generation was performed with RACE. Sequencing relied on a NextSeq 500. During library preparation, unique molecular identifiers were attached to individual cDNA molecules so that TCRs could be counted in a quantitative, reproducible way. Both TCR alpha and TCR beta chains were sequenced from each blood RNA sample. The published analysis was carried out like this. A median of roughly 98,000 TCRs per sample was observed, with a range of 23,224 to 690,600. V, J and CDR3 annotation of the TCR reads was carried out using the Decombinator software suite. For the PS versus PT1 abundance plots, all samples were subsampled to the same number of TCRs (28,000). Expanded TCRs were defined as absent before sensitization and observed at least eight times at the 2-week time point. The public sequencing data were trimmed at Q25 with fastp and processed into clonotypes with MiXCR by TCRdb, which kept only in-frame beta chains. Rows matching on CDR3 protein sequence are summarized as one entry with the most common DNA and genes. TCRdb, not the authors, supplied the V and J calls. A total of about 82,000 distinct CDR3 sequences appear in this sample, about 9.4% of them only once. The top ten clones comprise around 5% of the sample.

The sample's time point label, in plain terms: patch test 2, 6 weeks after DPC sensitization. This specimen's treatment or condition label, per the study, means: therapeutic diphenylcyclopropenone sensitization with weekly scalp DPC. Blood at each patch-test visit was drawn before the patch test was applied. Patients were eligible if aged 18 to 70, diagnosed with alopecia and judged suitable for DPC therapy, and pregnant patients were excluded. Unfractionated whole blood was collected in Tempus Blood RNA tubes, and total RNA was extracted from that blood. This clonotype was seen more than once but under ten times. What this receptor recognizes is not known. Base qualities are not provided; no much larger clone lies one nucleotide away. The germline V end is reduced by 5 bases and the J end by 5 bases; junction bases left unmatched: 11. Sequences LGHDT (CDR1) and YNNKEL (CDR2) are obtained from the germline V gene (reference sequence). The CDR3 holds 15 amino acids from the cysteine to the phenylalanine. This entry keeps only the CDR3 DNA: 45 bases, framed from base 1.

Paper-wide results and their limitations: No change with DPC sensitization was found in the number of TCRs above 1 in 1000 frequency, and no evidence of global repertoire structure alterations was found. All patients had alopecia, a presumed autoimmune disease, so their immune response might differ from that of healthy individuals. Expanded TCRs formed significantly more large CDR3 similarity clusters than pre-sensitization or healthy control sets, consistent with antigen-driven responses. Repeated subsampling changed both the strength of the expansion versus patch-test correlation and the threshold at which that correlation became significant. Patch test score was positively correlated with the number of PT1 expanded TCRs, with significance at thresholds 8, 16 and 32 but not at 4.

The sample consisted of whole blood, taken in connection with sensitization to the hapten diphenylcyclopropenone (DPC). The chain employs TRBV3-1 and TRBJ2-7, with 8 bases in between that match TRBD2. The clonotype was recovered from a woman aged 50 to 60 with alopecia areata. Some clones in this sample may be carry-over from other donors' samples. The DNA sequence is given as TGTGCCAGCAGCTCGTCCCTAGCGGGTCGTGACGAGCAGTACTTC. Its product reads: CASSSSLAGRDEQYF.